This T cell receptor (beta chain) was sequenced in a study of T cell responses to AZD1222 COVID-19 vaccine. The assay was immunoSEQ multiplex PCR, and TCRdb's table has in-frame clones only and misses some. The table shows fewer than 150,000 clones, with 89% occurring only once. A few counts support this clone. Its antigen is still unknown. Study outcomes and limitations: Receipt of two AZD1222 doses was followed by a rise in Spike-specific TCR breadth and depth. Clonal diversity may have been underestimated in mostly white British donors. At baseline, just a handful of AZD1222 recipients tested seropositive.

The CDR3 is 12 residues long. Between the trimmed V and J ends, which lost 0 bases and 4 bases, there was a span of 7 bases. Per the germline V gene, CDR1 is GTSNPN and CDR2 is SVGIG (reference sequence). The sample was peripheral blood, taken 28 days after the second AZD1222 dose. The receptor was derived from an adult who received the AZD1222 COVID-19 vaccine. The V and J genes are TRBV30 and TRBJ2-7; unclear D gene. The CDR3 DNA reads TGTGCCTGGAGTGTACTGGATTACGAGCAGTACTTC. As protein: CAWSVLDYEQYF. The full variable domain, its missing parts supplied by reference TRBV30 and TRBJ2-7, is SQTIHQWPATLVQPVGSPLSLECTVEGTSNPNLYWYRQAAGRGLQLLFYSVGIGQISSEVPQNLSASRPQDRQFILSSKKLLLSDSGFYLCAWSVLDYEQYFGPGTRLTVT.